This T cell receptor beta chain is from a study of shared clonotypes between healthy human individuals. Study overall: Donor composition was a couple of women and three men, aged 18 to 49.

Assay: immunoSEQ multiplex PCR; the TCRdb copy retains only in-frame clones and omits some. The sample consists of 2,500,000 or so clones, just under 95% of them appearing once. As concerns this clone: Its antigen is not known.

Study outcomes and limitations: Researchers found naive subsets generally carried larger estimated richness than memory subsets. Researchers sampled blood only, noting tissue repertoires likely differ.

The clonotype originates from a young man in good health. Some clones in this sample may be carry-over from other donors' samples. Material: naive CD4+ T cells from PBMCs. This sample's subset: CD45RA+ positively selected.

DNA for the CDR3: TGTGCCAGCAGCCCGCGGGAGGTGTTTACAGATACGCAGTATTTT. Translating it yields CASSPREVFTDTQYF. The J gene is TRBJ2-3, the V gene TRBV9; 8 bases are shared with TRBD2. Germline V gene sequence: CDR1 SGDLS, CDR2 YYNGEE. Trimming at V came to 4 bases and at J to 3 bases, leaving 7 bases not matched to a gene. The CDR3 consists of 15 residues.